The 5 T cell receptor beta chains listed next were all sequenced from one sample in a study of blood T cells in healthy people across ages (dated by TCRdb to between 2014 and 2017). Libraries came from 5' RACE. Sequencing relied on an Illumina HiSeq 2500. A second roughly 6 to 12 cycle PCR used a sample-barcoded 5' primer and a J-beta primer mix. Clones were called with MiXCR by TCRdb after fastp trimmed the public reads at Q25, and only in-frame beta chains were retained. Entries are consolidated by CDR3 protein sequence, retaining the most common genes and DNA. For this sample the table gives around 1,000,000 distinct CDR3 sequences, of which roughly 24% were detected only once. The ten largest clones add up to less than 0.85% of the sample. These records were also assigned to another study, of T cells of mothers and their children.

Sequences were obtained from blood. The receptor source for this set is a girl aged 2 to 10 in good health.

The DNA for the CDR3 is TGTGCCAGCAGTGGCTTTCAGGGATATGGCTACACCTTC. Translated, it gives CASSGFQGYGYTF. The chain is built from TRBV25-1 and TRBJ1-2; tentative D call: TRBD1 (5 bases). CDR1 and CDR2 from the germline V gene are MGHDK and SYGVNS. The V end lost 4 bases, the J end lost 5 bases, and 11 bases lay between the germline ends. This CDR3 contains 13 residues.

This clonotype was counted between two and nine times. This sequence joins TRBV6-6 and TRBJ2-3; no clear D gene. CDR3 length: 16 residues. V lost 0 bases, J lost 2 bases, and 12 bases lay in between. Germline CDR1 is MNHNY and CDR2 is SVGAGI (reference sequence). The CDR3 loop is CASSYSSSYYTDTQYF. In DNA form, the CDR3 reads TGTGCCAGCAGTTACTCCTCCAGCTATTACACAGATACGCAGTATTTT.

As for this clonotype: At one of its ends the junction is not consistent with the germline gene, which may arise from a read error. The chain combines TRBV7-9 with TRBJ1-4, with unresolved D. CDR1 and CDR2 from the germline V gene are SEHNR and FQNEAQ (reference sequence). CDR3 length: 19 residues. The CDR3 protein is CASSPRVAVGDRANEKLFF. DNA of the CDR3: TGTGCCAGCAGCCCACGGGTCGCCGTCGGGGATAGGGCTAATGAAAAGCTGTTTTTT.

This clonotype was counted only a few times. This chain joins TRBV5-1 and TRBJ2-3; 9 bases line up with TRBD2. V gave up 0 bases and J gave up 4 bases; unmatched junction bases: 3. The CDR3 runs 15 residues. Germline V gene sequence: CDR1 SGHRS, CDR2 YFSETQ. CDR3 nucleotide sequence: TGCGCCAGCAGCTTGGTGGGACTAGCTGCAGATACGCAGTATTTT. The encoded protein is CASSLVGLAADTQYF.

The CDR3 is CSAREWLAGGSYNEQFF. The CDR3 nucleotides are TGCAGTGCTAGAGAATGGCTAGCGGGGGGCTCCTACAATGAGCAGTTCTTC. The chain is built from TRBV20-1 and TRBJ2-1; 11 nucleotides match TRBD2. The CDR3 runs 17 residues. In germline, CDR1 is DFQATT, CDR2 SNEGSKA (reference sequence). The V and J ends lost 0 bases and 0 bases, in that order; junction bases with no gene match: 4.